This TCR beta chain was observed in a study of cytomegalovirus exposure and HLA in healthy donors (dated by TCRdb to about 2017). At the level of the whole study: An earlier analysis of 587 of the donors reported about 250 Gb of sequence data and roughly 110 million unique TCR beta sequences from about 179 million T cells. About 280 gigabases of sequencing data and 75 million to 85 million unique TCR sequences made up an early release that covered around 640 HLA-typed donors. Of the approximately 400 genotyped donors, 81% were placed in the genetic ancestry cluster associated with self-reported Caucasian donors. The study aimed to test whether signatures of past pathogen exposure could be identified by cataloging public T cell receptors. The study profiled the T cell repertoires of hundreds of subjects by immunosequencing and related them to cytomegalovirus serostatus. A separate validation cohort of some 130 different subjects was used in addition to the roughly 700-subject first cohort. High-throughput TCR immunosequencing, statistical association of individual TCRs with disease status, and machine learning were combined to predict cytomegalovirus infection status. In a later analysis, previously published TCR beta repertoires from 666 donors were re-analyzed and high-resolution HLA genotyping was added so that TCR occurrence patterns could be studied. Rather than using new phenotypic data, the later analysis identified candidate immune exposures from TCR beta sequences and from how often those sequences occurred across donors. An earlier analysis of approximately 640 of the donors applied high-throughput TCR beta sequencing to assess whether each TCR beta V gene segment acted as functional or pseudogenic. Donor age, sex, ethnicity and CMV serostatus were compiled together with the repertoire data. A later genetic analysis took genome-wide SNP genotypes for about three fifths of the 666 donors and used that subset as a discovery cohort. Every discovery cohort repertoire had been produced on one sequencing platform. Both class I and class II loci were covered by HLA typing, at four-digit resolution. The number of donors typed differed by locus, with about 629-640 for A, B, C, DRB1 and DQB1, 522 for DQA1, under 610 for DPA1, and 450 to 480 for DPB1. Five DR-DQ haplotypes were treated as single units for association and clustering because of strong linkage in the cohort. Across about 370 genotyped donors of the cohort, an average of approximately 200,000 unique TCR beta nucleotide sequences per donor were sequenced, and 15% to 20% of those sequences were non-productive.

About this clone: Its antigen is still unknown. Base qualities are missing; no much larger clone stands one base away.

Receptor libraries were prepared by the immunoSEQ multiplex PCR assay. A mixture of 60 forward primers for TCR Vbeta segments and 13 reverse primers for TCR Jbeta segments was used in the multiplex PCR. A multiplex PCR assay on genomic DNA amplified the CDR3 region of rearranged TCR beta genes. The amplified TCR beta libraries were sequenced on the Illumina HiSeq System as 87-base-pair reads. Under the source paper's analysis protocol: Across the 500 to 850 repertoires, a later analysis counted tens of millions of unique TCR beta chains, approximately 12 million of which were shared by at least two donors. Raw reads were error-corrected and collapsed into unique sequences with a nearest-neighbor algorithm that merged closely related sequences to remove PCR and sequencing errors. To assign V, D and J gene segments, CDR3 sequences were aligned to IMGT reference sequences. For a sequence to be retained, at least a six-nucleotide match to both a V gene segment and a J gene segment was required. Rearrangements were classified as productive when the CDR3 lacked stop codons and remained in frame with V and J, and all other rearrangements were classified as non-productive. Following IMGT convention, CDR3 was defined as the stretch from the second conserved V-encoded cysteine up to the conserved J-encoded phenylalanine. The earlier analysis of approximately 500 of the donors excluded sequences that lacked an unambiguous match to a single V gene segment. In an earlier analysis of 587 of the donors, a V segment was called functional when productive rearrangements were above 56.7%, and segregating when the standard deviation between donors exceeded 5%. A statistical classification framework was developed to diagnose cytomegalovirus status using the catalog of TCR beta chain sequences. In a later analysis, V and J genes were assigned by comparing TCR nucleotide sequences against IMGT/GENE-DB human TR gene sequences. The TCRdist pipeline was used in a later analysis to assign CDR3 sequences and most-parsimonious VDJ recombination scenarios. In a later analysis, each TCR beta chain was defined by its CDR3 amino acid sequence together with its V-gene family, and reads lacking a unique V-gene family were excluded. A later analysis removed 592 highly shared, low-generation-probability nucleotide sequences to deal with suspected cross-contamination and a sequencing artifact. A later analysis calculated a clonal expansion index for each public chain from normalized within-repertoire ranks of inferred template counts. In a later analysis, generation probabilities were computed with a VDJ recombination model fitted to out-of-frame rearrangements, and the resulting probabilities were checked against IGoR. A later analysis scored TCR-TCR, TCR-HLA and TCR-CMV co-occurrence with hypergeometric tests, applying a repertoire-size bias correction to TCR pairs. To estimate false discovery rates, a later analysis permuted the HLA or CMV assignments 20 times. A later analysis grouped co-occurring TCRs with DBSCAN, adding TCRdist sequence similarity when clustering within HLA-allele-positive subsets. Repertoires with fewer than 30,000 or more than 120,000 public chains, plus five repertoires with anomalous nucleotide sharing, were excluded from co-occurrence clustering. The source is immuneACCESS, and TCRdb retained only in-frame sequences with V and J called. Part of the clones is not carried over; for the studies checked, unresolved V genes explain less than half of this, and the remainder is unexplained. That table gives V, J and clone size, and the DNA gave D and trimming. The sample table records fewer than 200,000 clones; around 75% of these occur just once. The ten largest clonotypes hold just under 3% of the sample.

Looking up the germline V gene yields CDR1 SGHRS and CDR2 YFSETQ. After removal of 4 bases from V and 7 bases from J, the junction retains 14 bases not matched to a gene. Its CDR3 holds 15 amino acids, cysteine through phenylalanine. The CDR3 DNA has 45 bases and is translated from base 1. The cohort was made up of 500 to 850 healthy bone marrow donors. At the time of sampling, every cohort member was nominally healthy, though immune exposures that went unrecorded were likely present. The donor was CMV seropositive and was included in the group of 270 or so seropositive cohort members. A peripheral blood sample was provided by each donor, and peripheral blood mononuclear cells were used for TCR beta sequencing. The Qiagen DNeasy Blood Extraction Kit was used to extract genomic DNA from the blood cell samples. What the research found in general, with its limitations: In the study, about 150 TCR beta chains were listed as associated with cytomegalovirus. Most CMV-associated TCR beta chains appeared to be HLA-restricted in a later analysis, and the HLA associations seemed to be driven largely by CMV exposure. According to the authors, the approach could potentially be generalized to other disease states and immunological phenotypes. According to a later analysis, TCR association rates differed among HLA loci, with DRB1 alleles showing the most associated TCRs and HLA-C alleles showing the fewest. Presence/absence analyses assumed roughly uniform sequencing depth across donors, an assumption that may not hold. Some IMGT-functional V segments, including TRBV6-2 and TRBV6-3, could not be told apart with the 87-base-pair reads, so those segments were excluded. When HLA alleles, especially DR and DQ, strongly co-occurred, TCR associations were difficult to assign to individual alleles. In an earlier analysis of about 540 of the donors, most TCR beta V segments were observed in productive rearrangements about 87% or about 30% of the time, broadly matching IMGT annotations. A cluster of highly shared sequence variants was judged likely to be a technical artifact of the sequencing pipeline. The earlier analysis of nearly 600 of the donors excluded about 16 rarely observed V segments, including chromosome 9 orphons, because counts were too low. For the cohort, immune exposure information was limited to CMV serostatus. Correlated functional status among segregating V segments might reflect linkage disequilibrium, but an unknown experimental factor could not be ruled out. A later analysis associated approximately 17,000 TCR beta sequences with specific HLA alleles at a false discovery rate of 0.05. Several of the top co-occurrence clusters appeared to be linked to parvovirus B19, influenza, CMV and Epstein-Barr virus, according to a later analysis. HLA typing was unavailable for some donors at each locus, so association tests used only the typed subset. An association between a missense DCLRE1C variant and V-gene and J-gene trimming of TCR beta chains was found in a later genetic analysis and replicated in an independent cohort. Three of the identified cytomegalovirus-associated TCR beta chains were confirmed in vitro to be specific for cytomegalovirus antigens. Compared with the approximately 600-donor mean, donors in an Asian-associated ancestry cluster had fewer N-insertions in productive TCRs, according to a later genetic analysis. The classifier was reported to diagnose cytomegalovirus status with high specificity and sensitivity in both the original cohort and the validation cohort. Only TCR beta chains were sequenced in this cohort, and the absence of alpha or paired-chain data limited detectable features. A further reported finding was that TCR beta sequences accurately predicted the HLA-A and HLA-B alleles for most subjects in the first cohort. A later analysis found that HLA-associated TCR beta chains were more clonally expanded and had lower generation probabilities than equally common non-associated chains. Most TCR sequences were observed very rarely across donors, whereas some public TCRs were present in many individuals.

The receptor comes from a woman between 50 and 59 years old in good health and CMV-seropositive. The sequence is built from TRBV5-1 and TRBJ2-7, with 7 junctional bases fitting TRBD2. Sequenced material: PBMCs. The CDR3 reads CASSRESLGEGEQYF. The sequence in DNA is TGCGCCAGCAGCCGGGAATCCCTAGGGGAGGGGGAGCAGTACTTC.